Following are 11 T cell receptor beta chains from one sample sequenced in a study of cytomegalovirus exposure and HLA in healthy donors. Primers for the PCR totalled 60 Vbeta and 13 Jbeta. Generated by immunoSEQ multiplex PCR, the TCRdb table keeps only in-frame clones and is missing some. The repertoire holds about 140,000 clones, with less than 10% as singletons. Sequenced input: PBMCs. These receptors all come from a male donor in good health and CMV-seronegative.

The J gene is TRBJ2-1, the V gene TRBV27; 9 nucleotides align to TRBD1. CDR3 length equals 13 residues. Losses at the gene ends were 6 bases for V and 4 bases for J; bases not matched to a gene: 1. Germline CDR1 and CDR2: MNHEY and SMNVEV (reference sequence). The CDR3 coding sequence is TGTGCCAGCAGAGGGACAGGGTACAATGAGCAGTTCTTC. This codes for CASRGTGYNEQFF.

This clone was observed at least ten times. J is TRBJ1-4 and V is TRBV2, with TRBD1 identical over 8 bases. The V segment lost 7 bases and the J segment 8 bases; nucleotides outside the gene matches: 3. CDR1 is SNHLY, CDR2 FYNNEI, per germline. The CDR3 contains 12 residues. The DNA for the CDR3 is TGTGCCAGCACGGGGACAGGAGAAAAACTGTTTTTT. Translating it yields CASTGTGEKLFF.

V is TRBV28 and J is TRBJ1-1; maybe TRBD1 (6 bases). V was shortened by 3 bases and J by 0 bases, with 11 bases between the two germline ends. CDR1 is MDHEN and CDR2 is SYDVKM in the germline V gene. This CDR3 spans 15 amino acids. CDR3 nucleotide sequence: TGTGCCAGCAGTTTGGACAGCGAACTGAACACTGAAGCTTTCTTT. Translated, it gives CASSLDSELNTEAFF.

With respect to this clone: Relative to the germline gene, one junction end is altered; a read error may explain this. J is TRBJ1-5 and V is TRBV6-5; D call uncertain. CDR1 is MNHEY, CDR2 SVGAGI, per germline. This CDR3 region has 14 residues. CDR3 region: CASSSSGESQAQHF. In DNA, the CDR3 is TGTGCCAGCAGTTCATCCGGGGAGAGTCAGGCCCAGCATTTT.

This clone appeared a few times. This rearrangement joins TRBV28 to TRBJ1-1; no definite D call. Germline CDR1 MDHEN, CDR2 SYDVKM. Trimming left V 5 bases short and J 1 base short, with 20 bases between. The CDR3 is made up of 17 amino acids. The CDR3 nucleotides read TGTGCCAGCAGTCTAAATCCTATCGGGCGGGAGAACACTGAAGCTTTCTTT. Translated: CASSLNPIGRENTEAFF.

The V gene is TRBV27, the J gene TRBJ2-7; possibly TRBD2 for D (6 bases). CDR3 length: 14 residues. Germline CDR1 and CDR2: MNHEY and SMNVEV (reference sequence). Deletions cut 2 bases from V and 3 bases from J, with 11 bases between. The CDR3 is CASSLRTGVYEQYF. CDR3 sequence (DNA): TGTGCCAGCAGTTTAAGAACGGGAGTCTACGAGCAGTACTTC.

Only a few counts were recorded for this clone. V is TRBV5-3 and J is TRBJ2-2; 7 bases match TRBD2. TRBV5-3 is flagged as an ORF with uncertain function. V gave up 0 bases and J gave up 4 bases; unmatched junction bases: 3. The length of the CDR3 is 15 residues. CDR3: CARSLALAATGELFF. The CDR3 nucleotides are TGTGCCAGAAGCTTGGCCCTAGCGGCCACCGGGGAGCTGTTTTTT.

The V call is TRBV11-3, the J call TRBJ2-7; the D gene is possibly TRBD2 (7 bases). Germline CDR1 SGHNT, CDR2 YENEEA. The V end lost 8 bases, the J end lost 4 bases, and 21 bases lay between the germline ends. The CDR3 has 15 residues. CDR3 sequence reads: CASPDGGREIYEQYF. The CDR3 nucleotides are TGTGCCAGCCCCGACGGGGGGCGGGAGATATACGAGCAGTACTTC. The full variable domain, in which reference TRBV11-3 and TRBJ2-7 provide the parts outside the CDR3, is EAGVVQSPRYKIIEKKQPVAFWCNPISGHNTLYWYLQNLGQGPELLIRYENEEAVDDSQLPKDRFSAERLKGVDSTLKIQPAELGDSAVYLCASPDGGREIYEQYFGPGTRLTVT.

The chain couples TRBV6-6 to TRBJ1-4; D not certain. Trimming pared 2 bases from V and 8 bases from J, leaving 6 bases between. CDR3 length equals 12 residues. Germline CDR1 MNHNY, CDR2 SVGAGI (reference sequence). CDR3 protein: CASSYVGEKLFF. Written as DNA, the CDR3 is TGTGCCAGCAGTTACGTCGGGGAAAAACTGTTTTTT.

CDR3 nucleotide sequence: TGCGCCAGCAGCTCACAGGGTTCAGCTAACTATGGCTACACCTTC. This translates into CASSSQGSANYGYTF. V gene TRBV5-1 combines with J gene TRBJ1-2, with D possibly matching TRBD1 (6 bases). Trimming removed 3 bases at V and 0 bases at J, with 12 bases between. The CDR3 consists of 15 residues. The germline gives CDR1 SGHRS, CDR2 YFSETQ. The variable domain in full, with the rest retrieved from reference TRBV5-1 and TRBJ1-2, is KAGVTQTPRYLIKTRGQQVTLSCSPISGHRSVSWYQQTPGQGLQFLFEYFSETQRNKGNFPGRFSGRQFSNSRSEMNVSTLELGDSALYLCASSSQGSANYGYTFGSGTRLTVV.

This clone was counted only a few times. The chain employs TRBV28 and TRBJ2-5; D is possibly TRBD2 (5 bases). The CDR3 runs 16 residues. CDR1 is MDHEN and CDR2 is SYDVKM in the germline V gene. Trimming cost V 6 bases and J 3 bases, with 20 bases left between them. The CDR3 nucleotides are TGTGCCAGCAGCTTAAGGGAATCCCGGGGAGAAGAGACCCAGTACTTC. Protein sequence: CASSLRESRGEETQYF.